The present T cell receptor beta chain was sequenced within a study of T cells in Graves' hyperthyroidism and ophthalmopathy (dated by TCRdb to the late 2010s). About the full investigation: Peripheral blood was sampled at the time of initial diagnosis, prior to any treatment. The approximately 98 discovery patients were randomly divided into training and test sets at a 7:3 ratio. TCR Vbeta CDR3 sequencing of 130 to 150 peripheral blood samples (around 45 ophthalmopathy, 75 to 80 hyperthyroidism and approximately 17 progressor patients) is reported in the paper. To identify distinguishing TCR V-J signatures, a discovery cohort of around 100 patients was used, comprising 43 with Graves' ophthalmopathy and 57 with stable Graves' hyperthyroidism. Thyroid tissue and blood T-cell repertoires from six Graves' hyperthyroidism patients were also compared in the study. Once sampling was done, hyperthyroidism patients were given methimazole at a starting dose of 30 mg daily, whereas ophthalmopathy patients were given high-dose intravenous methylprednisolone. An independent validation cohort of 18 to 20 hyperthyroidism patients and roughly 16 patients who later progressed to ophthalmopathy tested prospective prediction of ophthalmopathy.

Trimming at the junction amounts to 1 base on V and 4 bases on J, and the germline ends lie 15 bases apart. There are 16 amino acids in the CDR3, from cysteine to phenylalanine inclusive. The kept DNA is CDR3 alone, 48 bases in frame from the first base. CDR1 is given as MNHNS and CDR2 as SASEGT, both from the germline V gene. Hyperthyroidism patients were newly diagnosed, with disease duration under 2 months, and aged 18 to 65 years. The study excluded patients with uncontrolled infections, other autoimmune diseases, pregnancy or lactation. Diagnoses were established on the basis of clinical symptoms, serum thyroxine and TRAb, thyroid ultrasound, and orbital computed tomography. Blood from progressor patients was drawn when they were first diagnosed with hyperthyroidism, before any ophthalmopathy symptoms appeared. PBMCs were separated from approximately 9.9 ml of fresh peripheral blood using Ficoll-Paque density gradient centrifugation. Progressor patients were first diagnosed with Graves' hyperthyroidism and then developed ophthalmopathy during follow-up. Total RNA was extracted using Trizol reagent, and RNA quality was assessed on an Agilent 2100 Bioanalyzer.

This clonotype was counted many times. The specificity of this receptor is unknown. No base-level quality is on record; no much larger clone is a single base apart. Broader findings and caveats from the paper: Ophthalmopathy was separated from stable hyperthyroidism by a 13 V-J signature model, with about 86% sensitivity and approximately 81% specificity obtained in cross-validation and 80%/75% obtained in testing. In validation, the model predicted progression to ophthalmopathy a median of roughly 6.2 months before onset, with roughly 68% sensitivity and roughly 72% specificity. Most expanded thyroid clonotypes (frequency above 0.001) were also detected in blood, suggesting blood repertoires may reflect thyroid immune responses. Sample size was not statistically predetermined, and investigators were not blinded to group allocation.

The TCR beta CDR3 regions were amplified from RNA transcripts. The TCR CDR3 was subjected to a first round of RT-PCR using the HTBI primer set and the Qiagen OneStep RT-PCR kit. The libraries were constructed in a second round of multiplex PCR and then size-selected and purified. The libraries were sequenced on an Illumina HiSeq2000 using paired-end 100 bp reads. For the original study's pipeline: Raw data were processed with SOAPnuke, discarding reads with adapters, uncalled bases, mean Phred below 15, or no exact constant-primer or identifier match. COPE v1.2.5 was used to merge high-quality paired reads, and clonotypes were defined as unique nucleotide sequences. MiTCR v1.1 was used to align clonotypes to the IMGT TRBV, TRBD and TRBJ reference segments. Only V-J combinations with frequency above 0.0001, covering about 99% of repertoires, were analysed. The TCS score was defined as F50 (clonal expansion) divided by E x V (chaos), with BLOSUM62-based TCRdist calculated between CDR3 peptides within each V-J. Welch's t-statistics and random forest reduced 500 to 550 V-J features to 13, which were used in a naive Bayes classifier (R e1071). TCRdb trimmed the raw reads at Q25, called clones with MiXCR and kept productive beta chains. Entries that share a CDR3 protein sequence are merged under the most common genes and DNA. It is TCRdb's table, rather than the study itself, that gives the V and J calls and clone size. The sample records about 290,000 distinct CDR3 sequences, 13% to 15% of which are singletons. 30% to 35% of the sample belongs to the ten largest clones.

The chain is made from TRBV6-1 and TRBJ2-3, with TRBD2 perhaps the D gene, on 5 matching bases. The origin of this receptor is a woman aged 45-65 years with Graves' hyperthyroidism that later progressed to Graves' ophthalmopathy. The sequencing input was blood. The bases are TGTGCCAGCAGTGAAGTTATGAGGGAGCCCCCAGATACGCAGTATTTT. Its protein product is CASSEVMREPPDTQYF.